What follows is one TCR beta chain and its context. The clone's antigen remains unknown. No per-base quality is available; no much larger clone lies one base away. TCRbeta CDR3 regions were amplified from genomic DNA by means of the immunoSEQ Assay, a bias-controlled multiplex PCR. The published analysis was carried out like this. The number of nucleated cells in each sample was estimated from the amplification of reference gene primers within the assay. Sequence reads were collapsed and filtered to measure the absolute abundance of every unique TCRbeta CDR3 rearrangement. For each sample, productive Simpson clonality was calculated as the square root of Simpson's diversity index across productive rearrangements. What TCRdb holds here is the immuneACCESS table cut down to in-frame rearrangements. Part of the clones is not present; checked against another copy, under half of the missing clones reflect an unresolved V gene, and the others are unexplained. The D gene and trimming were derived from the DNA, and the V and J assignments and clone size from that table. For this sample the table gives tens of thousands of clones, of which roughly 88% were detected only once. Less than 5.5% of the sample belongs to the ten largest clones.

The entry originates in a study of blood T cell repertoires in COVID-19 (dated by TCRdb to the early 2020s). With respect to the entire study: Samples covering the acute and convalescent phases of COVID-19 were provided by collaborators in the United States, Italy and Spain. Deeply sampled blood TCRbeta repertoires from subjects exposed to, actively infected with, or recovered from COVID-19 were included in the dataset. Nearly every sample came with metadata listing a de-identified subject ID, COVID-19 status, age in years and sex. The repertoires were released in a freely available public database meant as a resource for research on the immune response to SARS-CoV-2. Where available, HLA class I and class II types were obtained from metadata supplied by the sample provider rather than from assay-based typing. The samples were drawn from the first 160 participants of the ongoing ImmuneRACE study and from under 1,500 subjects provided by 6 global collaborators. The material from the prospective study consisted of cDNA or gDNA derived from T cells, B-cell-depleted T cells, or PBMCs. General conclusions and limits of the study: The amount of clinical and demographic metadata varied by source and participant and was provided uncurated.

Each collaborating institution followed its own protocols to collect whole blood in K2EDTA tubes. For TCRbeta analysis, collaborator samples were shipped as frozen whole blood, as isolated PBMCs, or as DNA extracted from either sample type. CDR1 and CDR2 (MDHEN, SYDVKM) derive from the germline V gene. Germline trimming amounts to 8 bases on V and 1 base on J, with 8 as the count of junction bases outside the gene matches. The CDR3 measures 16 amino acids from cysteine to phenylalanine. Of all the DNA, just the CDR3 is kept, 48 bases in frame from base 1. This TCR derives from a human donor in a cohort sampled during active COVID-19. Sequenced material: peripheral blood. The chain uses TRBV28 and TRBJ2-5; the central 12 bases match TRBD2. The DNA sequence is given as TGTGCCAGCGGGGGGACTAGCGGGTCTTCCCAAGAGACCCAGTACTTC. Protein translation: CASGGTSGSSQETQYF. Extended through the reference TRBV28 and TRBJ2-5 proteins, this CDR3 yields the full variable domain: DVKVTQSSRYLVKRTGEKVFLECVQDMDHENMFWYRQDPGLGLRLIYFSYDVKMKEKGDIPEGYSVSREKKERFSLILESASTNQTSMYLCASGGTSGSSQETQYFGPGTRLLVL.